Below, one TCR beta chain is given with its context. Antigen: not known. V gave up 2 bases and J gave up 7 bases, with 12 bases separating them. CDR1 SGHRS and CDR2 YFSETQ come from the germline V gene. CDR3 length: 14 residues. Researchers divided each subset's genomic DNA evenly across several immunoSEQ plates. The method was immunoSEQ multiplex PCR; TCRdb's version includes in-frame clones alone and lacks a portion of them. This sample has approximately 2.1 million clones; more than 85% occur once, and the top ten carry 0.39%. The data are from a study of shared clonotypes between healthy human individuals. Regarding the study as a whole: Naive subsets typically showed greater estimated richness than memory subsets.

Specimen: naive CD4+ T cells from PBMCs. As to subset: CD45RA+ positively selected. The clonotype originates from a man between 18 and 35 years old in good health. Some clones in this sample may be carry-over from other donors' samples. This chain joins TRBV5-1 and TRBJ2-2; D is unresolved. CDR3: CASSLVPAVGELFF. The CDR3 nucleotides are TGCGCCAGCAGCTTAGTCCCCGCAGTCGGGGAGCTGTTTTTT.